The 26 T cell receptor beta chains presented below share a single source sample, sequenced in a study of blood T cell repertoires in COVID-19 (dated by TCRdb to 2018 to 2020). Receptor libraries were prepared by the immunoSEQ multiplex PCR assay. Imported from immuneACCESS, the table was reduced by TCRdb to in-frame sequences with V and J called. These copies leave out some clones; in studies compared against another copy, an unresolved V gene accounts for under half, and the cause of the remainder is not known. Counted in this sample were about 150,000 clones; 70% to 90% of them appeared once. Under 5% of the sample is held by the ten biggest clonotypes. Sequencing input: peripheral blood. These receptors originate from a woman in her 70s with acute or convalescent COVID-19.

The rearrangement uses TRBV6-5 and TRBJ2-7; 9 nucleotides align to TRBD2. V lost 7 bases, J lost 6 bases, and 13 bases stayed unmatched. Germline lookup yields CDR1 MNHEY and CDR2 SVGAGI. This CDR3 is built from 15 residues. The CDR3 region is CASNTNPGLAGEQYF. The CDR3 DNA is TGTGCCAGCAATACAAATCCGGGACTAGCTGGCGAGCAGTACTTC.

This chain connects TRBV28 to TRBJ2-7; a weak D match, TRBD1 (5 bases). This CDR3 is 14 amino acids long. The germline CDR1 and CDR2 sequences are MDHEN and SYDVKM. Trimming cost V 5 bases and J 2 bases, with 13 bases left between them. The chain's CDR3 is CASSAIQVAYEQYF. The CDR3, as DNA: TGTGCCAGCAGTGCAATACAGGTCGCCTACGAGCAGTACTTC.

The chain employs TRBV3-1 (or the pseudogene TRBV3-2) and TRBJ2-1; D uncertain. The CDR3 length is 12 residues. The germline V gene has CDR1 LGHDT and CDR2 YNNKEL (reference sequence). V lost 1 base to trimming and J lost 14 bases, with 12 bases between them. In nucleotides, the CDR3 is TGTGCCAGCAGCCAAGCTACGTCTAGAAAGTTCTTC. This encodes CASSQATSRKFF.

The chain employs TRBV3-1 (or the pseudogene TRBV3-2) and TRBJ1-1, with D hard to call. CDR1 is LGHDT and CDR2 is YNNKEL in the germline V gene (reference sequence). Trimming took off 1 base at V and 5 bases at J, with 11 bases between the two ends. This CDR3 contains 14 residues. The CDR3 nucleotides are TGTGCCAGCAGCCAAGGCAGGAGAGGGACTGAAGCTTTCTTT. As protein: CASSQGRRGTEAFF.

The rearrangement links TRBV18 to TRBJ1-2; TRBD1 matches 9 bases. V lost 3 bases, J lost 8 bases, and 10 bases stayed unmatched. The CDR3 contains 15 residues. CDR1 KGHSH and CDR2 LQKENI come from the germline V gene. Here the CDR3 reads CASSPQPGDRDGYTF. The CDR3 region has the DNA TGTGCCAGCTCACCCCAGCCGGGGGACAGGGACGGCTACACCTTC.

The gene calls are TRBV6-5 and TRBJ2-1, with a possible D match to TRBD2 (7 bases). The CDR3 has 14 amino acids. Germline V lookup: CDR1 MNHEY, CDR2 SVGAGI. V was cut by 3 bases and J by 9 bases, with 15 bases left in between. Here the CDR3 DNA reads TGTGCCAGCAGTTATGGGGGGGCGCGGGGTGAGCAGTTCTTC. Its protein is CASSYGGARGEQFF.

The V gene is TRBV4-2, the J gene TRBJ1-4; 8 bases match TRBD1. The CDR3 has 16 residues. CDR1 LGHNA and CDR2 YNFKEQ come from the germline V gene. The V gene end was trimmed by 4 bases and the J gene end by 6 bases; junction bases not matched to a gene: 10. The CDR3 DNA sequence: TGTGCCAGCAGCCCAATCGGACAGGGCCTTGATGAAAAACTGTTTTTT. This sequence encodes CASSPIGQGLDEKLFF.

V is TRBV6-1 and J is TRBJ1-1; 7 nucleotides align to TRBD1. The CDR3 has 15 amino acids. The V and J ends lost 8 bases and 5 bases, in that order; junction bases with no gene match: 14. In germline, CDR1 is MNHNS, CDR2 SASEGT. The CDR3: CASGGQTGPPTEAFF. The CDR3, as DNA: TGTGCCAGCGGGGGACAGACGGGGCCTCCAACTGAAGCTTTCTTT.

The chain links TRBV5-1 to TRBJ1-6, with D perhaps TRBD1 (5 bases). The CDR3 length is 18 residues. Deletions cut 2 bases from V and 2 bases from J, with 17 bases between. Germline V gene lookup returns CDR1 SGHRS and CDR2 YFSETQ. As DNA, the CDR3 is TGCGCCAGCAGCTTTTTAGCTCGTGGGGCACCCTATAATTCACCCCTCCACTTT. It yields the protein CASSFLARGAPYNSPLHF. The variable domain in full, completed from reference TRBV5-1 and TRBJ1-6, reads KAGVTQTPRYLIKTRGQQVTLSCSPISGHRSVSWYQQTPGQGLQFLFEYFSETQRNKGNFPGRFSGRQFSNSRSEMNVSTLELGDSALYLCASSFLARGAPYNSPLHFGNGTRLTVT.

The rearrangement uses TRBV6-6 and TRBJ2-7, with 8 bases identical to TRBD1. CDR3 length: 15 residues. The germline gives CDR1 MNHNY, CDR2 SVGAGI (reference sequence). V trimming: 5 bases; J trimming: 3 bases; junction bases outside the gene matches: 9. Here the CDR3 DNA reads TGTGCCAGCAGTCCCCGGGCAGGGGGCCACTACGAGCAGTACTTC. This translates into CASSPRAGGHYEQYF.

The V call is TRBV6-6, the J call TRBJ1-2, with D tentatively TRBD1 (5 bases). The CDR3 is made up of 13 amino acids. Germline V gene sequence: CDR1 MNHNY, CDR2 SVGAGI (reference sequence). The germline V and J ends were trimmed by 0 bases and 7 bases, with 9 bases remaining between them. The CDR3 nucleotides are TGTGCCAGCAGTTACTCCACAGGTAGTGGCTACACCTTC. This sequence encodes CASSYSTGSGYTF.

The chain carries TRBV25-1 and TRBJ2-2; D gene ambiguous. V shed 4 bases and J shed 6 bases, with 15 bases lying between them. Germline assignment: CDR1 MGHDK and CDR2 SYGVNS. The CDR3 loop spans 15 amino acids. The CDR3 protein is CASSGHTFFPGELFF. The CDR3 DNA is TGTGCCAGCAGTGGGCACACCTTCTTCCCCGGGGAGCTGTTTTTT.

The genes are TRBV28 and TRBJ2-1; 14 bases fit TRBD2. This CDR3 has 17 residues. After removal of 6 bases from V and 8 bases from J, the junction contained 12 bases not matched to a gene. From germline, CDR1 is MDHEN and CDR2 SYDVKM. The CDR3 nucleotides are TGTGCCAGCAGCCCCGGACTAGCGGGAGGCCCAAAGGATGAGCAGTTCTTC. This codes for CASSPGLAGGPKDEQFF.

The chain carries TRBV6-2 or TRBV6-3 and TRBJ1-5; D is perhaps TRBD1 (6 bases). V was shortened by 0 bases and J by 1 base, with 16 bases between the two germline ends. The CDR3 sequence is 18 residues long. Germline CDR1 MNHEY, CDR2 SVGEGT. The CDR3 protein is CASSYSRGTKRSNQPQHF. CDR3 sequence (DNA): TGTGCCAGCAGTTACTCAAGGGGGACAAAACGAAGCAATCAGCCCCAGCATTTT.

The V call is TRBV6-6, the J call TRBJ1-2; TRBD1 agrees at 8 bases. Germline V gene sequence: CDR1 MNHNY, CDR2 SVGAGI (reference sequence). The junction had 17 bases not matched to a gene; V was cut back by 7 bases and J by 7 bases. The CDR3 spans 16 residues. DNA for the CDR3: TGTGCCAGCATCTCCCCGTCCGGACAGGGAATGGTTGGCTACACCTTC. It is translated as CASISPSGQGMVGYTF.

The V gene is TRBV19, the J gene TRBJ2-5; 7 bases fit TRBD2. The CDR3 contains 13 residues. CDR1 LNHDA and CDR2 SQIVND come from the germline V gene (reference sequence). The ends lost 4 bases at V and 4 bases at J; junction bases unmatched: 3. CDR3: CASSKSGVETQYF. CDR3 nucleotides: TGTGCCAGTAGTAAAAGCGGGGTAGAGACCCAGTACTTC.

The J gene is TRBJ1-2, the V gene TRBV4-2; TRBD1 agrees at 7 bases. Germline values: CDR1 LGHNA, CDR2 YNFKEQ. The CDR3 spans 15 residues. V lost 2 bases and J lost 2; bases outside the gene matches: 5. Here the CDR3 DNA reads TGTGCCAGCAGCCAACACAGGGGCGAGAACTATGGCTACACCTTC. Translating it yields CASSQHRGENYGYTF.

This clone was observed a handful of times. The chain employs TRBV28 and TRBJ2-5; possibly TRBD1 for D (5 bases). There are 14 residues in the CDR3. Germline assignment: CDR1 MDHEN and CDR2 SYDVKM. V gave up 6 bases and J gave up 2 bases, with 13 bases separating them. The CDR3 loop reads CASRNSGAQETQYF. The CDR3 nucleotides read TGTGCCAGCAGGAATAGTGGGGCTCAAGAGACCCAGTACTTC.

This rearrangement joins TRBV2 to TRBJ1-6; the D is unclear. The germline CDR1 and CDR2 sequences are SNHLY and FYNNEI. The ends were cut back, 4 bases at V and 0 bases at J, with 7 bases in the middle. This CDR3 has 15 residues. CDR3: CASSALSSYNSPLHF. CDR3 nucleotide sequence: TGTGCCAGCAGTGCCCTCAGCTCCTATAATTCACCCCTCCACTTT.

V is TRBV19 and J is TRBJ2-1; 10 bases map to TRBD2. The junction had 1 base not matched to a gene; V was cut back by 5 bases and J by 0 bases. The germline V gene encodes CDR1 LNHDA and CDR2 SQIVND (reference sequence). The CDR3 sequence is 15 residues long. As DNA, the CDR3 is TGTGCCAGTAGTTCTAGCGGGAGCTCCTACAATGAGCAGTTCTTC. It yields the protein CASSSSGSSYNEQFF.

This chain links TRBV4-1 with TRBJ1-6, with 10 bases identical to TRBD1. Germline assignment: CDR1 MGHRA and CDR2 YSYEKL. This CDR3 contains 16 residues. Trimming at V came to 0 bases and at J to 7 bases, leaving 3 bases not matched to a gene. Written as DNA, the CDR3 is TGCGCCAGCAGCCAAGAGGCGACAGGGGGCAATTCACCCCTCCACTTT. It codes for CASSQEATGGNSPLHF.

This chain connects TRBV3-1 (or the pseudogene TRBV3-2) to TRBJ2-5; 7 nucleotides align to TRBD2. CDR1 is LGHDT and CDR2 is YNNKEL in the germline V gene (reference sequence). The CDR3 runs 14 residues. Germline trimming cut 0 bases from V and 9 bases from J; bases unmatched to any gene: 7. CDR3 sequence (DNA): TGTGCCAGCAGCCAAGATCAGCGGGGCCCGGCCCAGTACTTC. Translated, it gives CASSQDQRGPAQYF.

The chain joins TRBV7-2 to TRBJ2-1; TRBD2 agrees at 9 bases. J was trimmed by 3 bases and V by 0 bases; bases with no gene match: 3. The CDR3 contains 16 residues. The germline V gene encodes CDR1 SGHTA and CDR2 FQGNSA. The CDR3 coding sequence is TGTGCCAGCAGCTTAGCAGCGGGGGGCGTCTACAATGAGCAGTTCTTC. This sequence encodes CASSLAAGGVYNEQFF.

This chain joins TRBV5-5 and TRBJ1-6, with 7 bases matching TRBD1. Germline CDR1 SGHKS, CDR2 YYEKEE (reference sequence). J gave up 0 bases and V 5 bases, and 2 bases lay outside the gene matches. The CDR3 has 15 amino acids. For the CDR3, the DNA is TGTGCCAGCAGATGGGACAGCTCCTATAATTCACCCCTCCACTTT. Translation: CASRWDSSYNSPLHF.

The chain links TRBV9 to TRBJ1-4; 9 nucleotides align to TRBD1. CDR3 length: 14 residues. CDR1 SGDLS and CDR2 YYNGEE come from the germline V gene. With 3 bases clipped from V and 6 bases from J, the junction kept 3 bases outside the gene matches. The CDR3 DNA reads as TGTGCCAGCAGCGGCCGGGACAGGGATGAAAAACTGTTTTTT. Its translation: CASSGRDRDEKLFF.

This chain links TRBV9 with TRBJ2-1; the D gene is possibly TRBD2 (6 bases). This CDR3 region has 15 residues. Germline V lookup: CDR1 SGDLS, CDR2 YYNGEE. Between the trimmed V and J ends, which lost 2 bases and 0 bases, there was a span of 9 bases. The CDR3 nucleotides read TGTGCCAGCAGCGTGCGGGGAAGCTCCTACAATGAGCAGTTCTTC. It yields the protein CASSVRGSSYNEQFF.